The clone carrying this T cell receptor (beta chain) was detected only once. Its specificity is unknown. The protocol was immunoSEQ multiplex PCR, while the TCRdb copy is restricted to in-frame clones and leaves out a portion. The sample yields about 170,000 clones, about 89% seen once. The donors were part of the validation cohort, which consisted of under 150 subjects and was separate from the first cohort of 666 subjects. These data originate in a study of cytomegalovirus exposure and HLA in healthy donors. Study-wide points: Reports showed the classifier diagnosing cytomegalovirus status with high specificity and sensitivity. There were a few CMV-associated chains whose specificity for CMV antigens was confirmed in vitro.

The clonotype originates from a man younger than 30 in good health and CMV-seropositive. The sequenced sample was PBMCs.

CDR3 region: CASKPGQDTDTQYF. The DNA for the CDR3 is TGCGCCAGCAAACCGGGACAGGACACAGATACGCAGTATTTT. This rearrangement joins TRBV5-1 to TRBJ2-3; 8 nucleotides line up with TRBD1. The CDR3 length is 14 residues. CDR1 is SGHRS, CDR2 YFSETQ, per germline. The J segment lost 2 bases and the V segment lost 6 bases, leaving 5 bases of the junction unmatched.